This entry is about one T cell receptor (beta chain). Germline V gives CDR1 DFQATT, CDR2 SNEGSKA (reference sequence). V shed 4 bases and J shed 9 bases, with 13 bases lying between them. The CDR3 loop spans 11 amino acids. This sample stems from a study of cytomegalovirus exposure and HLA in healthy donors. In the PCR, 60 Vbeta and 13 Jbeta primers were used. Assay used: immunoSEQ multiplex PCR; TCRdb lists only in-frame clones, some missing. The table records some 130,000 clones, around 78% of them present only once. Input material: PBMCs. The genes are TRBV20-1 and TRBJ2-7, with no clear D. This clonotype was obtained from a woman in her late teens or twenties in good health and CMV-seronegative. CDR3 residues: CSATVPTGQYF. The CDR3 bases are TGCAGTGCTACGGTTCCGACGGGGCAGTACTTC.